One and the same sample provided the 14 T cell receptor beta chains below, sequenced in a study of blood T cell dynamics during melanoma immunotherapy. Noted time point: week 3, after first cycle of checkpoint inhibitor. Some clones are missing from TCRdb's copy, which holds only in-frame ones; the method was immunoSEQ multiplex PCR. The sample holds fewer than 12,000 clones; about 90% are singletons and the top ten take roughly 6.9%. The source was blood, collected from a patient treated with checkpoint blockade. The receptors come from a human donor with melanoma.

The V call is TRBV9, the J call TRBJ1-5; D remains ambiguous. This CDR3 region has 13 residues. V was trimmed by 7 bases and J by 0 bases, leaving 8 bases between them. Germline CDR1 is SGDLS and CDR2 is YYNGEE. DNA for the CDR3: TGTGCCAGCCCTGGTTATAGCAATCAGCCCCAGCATTTT. Translating gives CASPGYSNQPQHF. The whole variable domain, filled in from reference TRBV9 and TRBJ1-5, reads DSGVTQTPKHLITATGQRVTLRCSPRSGDLSVYWYQQSLDQGLQFLIQYYNGEERAKGNILERFSAQQFPDLHSELNLSSLELGDSALYFCASPGYSNQPQHFGDGTRLSIL.

V is TRBV6-6 and J is TRBJ1-1, with D possibly TRBD1 on 5 matching bases. In germline, CDR1 is MNHNY, CDR2 SVGAGI (reference sequence). The CDR3 is 16 amino acids. The ends were cut back, 6 bases at V and 4 bases at J, with 21 bases in the middle. The CDR3 is CASSRVGGSLGTEAFF. The CDR3, as DNA: TGTGCCAGCAGCAGGGTCGGTGGATCGTTAGGCACTGAAGCTTTCTTT.

The chain employs TRBV11-1 and TRBJ1-1, with 8 nucleotides matching TRBD1. Looked up from germline, CDR1 is SGHAT and CDR2 is FQDESV (reference sequence). V was clipped by 5 bases and J by 0 bases; unmatched bases: 8. The CDR3 extends over 16 amino acids. DNA for the CDR3: TGTGCCAGCAGCAAAGGACAGGGAGGCATGAACACTGAAGCTTTCTTT. Translated: CASSKGQGGMNTEAFF.

This chain links TRBV14 with TRBJ1-1; 7 bases are shared with TRBD1. The J segment lost 1 base and the V segment lost 4 bases, leaving 6 bases of the junction unmatched. The CDR3 extends over 15 amino acids. CDR1 SGHDN and CDR2 FVKESK come from the germline V gene. CDR3 nucleotide sequence: TGTGCCAGCAGCCCTCTACAGGGGCGGAACACTGAAGCTTTCTTT. Translating gives CASSPLQGRNTEAFF.

The V call is TRBV5-6, the J call TRBJ1-4, with a possible D match to TRBD1 (5 bases). V was pared by 5 bases and J by 5 bases, with 7 bases between. The CDR3 covers 12 residues. Looked up from germline, CDR1 is SGHDT and CDR2 is YYEEEE. The CDR3 bases are TGTGCCAGCAGGGGGGGAAATGAAAAACTGTTTTTT. Translation gives CASRGGNEKLFF.

In its sample, this clone is medium-sized. The chain is built from TRBV9 and TRBJ2-2, with no clear D. The CDR3 runs 16 residues. Trimming cost V 0 bases and J 0 bases, with 9 bases left between them. CDR1 SGDLS and CDR2 YYNGEE come from the germline V gene. The CDR3 sequence: CASSVVGNANTGELFF. CDR3 nucleotide sequence: TGTGCCAGCAGCGTAGTGGGCAACGCGAACACCGGGGAGCTGTTTTTT.

The chain joins TRBV6-5 to TRBJ1-5; D gene unclear. The CDR3 is made up of 13 amino acids. Germline assignment: CDR1 MNHEY and CDR2 SVGAGI. Between the trimmed V and J ends, which lost 5 bases and 7 bases, there was a span of 12 bases. CDR3 nucleotides: TGTGCCAGCAGTCCCACGTTGTGGCAGCCCCAGCATTTT. Translation: CASSPTLWQPQHF.

This clone was found a few times. The gene calls are TRBV9 and TRBJ2-2, with D perhaps matching TRBD2 (6 bases). Germline V gives CDR1 SGDLS, CDR2 YYNGEE. CDR3 length: 17 residues. The ends were cut back, 2 bases at V and 0 bases at J, with 14 bases in the middle. CDR3 bases: TGTGCCAGCAGCGTCAACCCGCGGGACCCGAACACCGGGGAGCTGTTTTTT. This encodes CASSVNPRDPNTGELFF.

The chain carries TRBV4-3 and TRBJ1-2; 7 nucleotides align to TRBD1. The CDR3 contains 16 residues. Germline V gene lookup returns CDR1 LGHNA and CDR2 YSLEER. The ends lost 0 bases at V and 5 bases at J; junction bases unmatched: 9. The chain's CDR3 is CASSQDTQGIGYGYTF. Here the CDR3 DNA reads TGCGCCAGCAGCCAAGATACACAGGGGATAGGATATGGCTACACCTTC.

The rearrangement links TRBV7-9 to TRBJ2-7, with D possibly being TRBD1 (6 bases). V lost 6 bases to trimming and J lost 2 bases, with 14 bases between them. In germline, CDR1 is SEHNR, CDR2 FQNEAQ (reference sequence). The CDR3 is made up of 14 amino acids. CDR3 sequence (DNA): TGTGCCAGCAGGGGGGATGGGGGCCCCTACGAGCAGTACTTC. Its protein product is CASRGDGGPYEQYF. The variable domain in full, with the rest retrieved from reference TRBV7-9 and TRBJ2-7, is DTGVSQNPRHKITKRGQNVTFRCDPISEHNRLYWYRQTLGQGPEFLTYFQNEAQLEKSRLLSDRFSAERPKGSFSTLEIQRTEQGDSAMYLCASRGDGGPYEQYFGPGTRLTVT.

The chain employs TRBV4-3 and TRBJ2-6; a possible D gene is TRBD2 (6 bases). This CDR3 contains 16 residues. The V gene's germline CDR1 is LGHNA and CDR2 YSLEER. Trimming cost V 0 bases and J 4 bases, with 10 bases left between them. The CDR3 nucleotides are TGCGCCAGCAGCCAAGAAACCGCGGGGGGGGCCAACGTCCTGACTTTC. It codes for CASSQETAGGANVLTF.

This sequence joins TRBV30 and TRBJ2-7; TRBD1 matches 8 bases. Germline V gene data show CDR1 as GTSNPN and CDR2 as SVGIG (reference sequence). This CDR3 comprises 14 residues. V was clipped by 1 base and J by 4 bases; unmatched bases: 6. In DNA, the CDR3 is TGTGCCTGGAGTGGGACAGGGAGCATATACGAGCAGTACGTC. This sequence encodes CAWSGTGSIYEQYV.

The rearrangement joins TRBV20-1 to TRBJ2-5; D gene unclear. Per the germline V gene, CDR1 is DFQATT and CDR2 is SNEGSKA (reference sequence). This CDR3 region has 8 residues. V was trimmed by 8 bases and J by 2 bases, leaving 0 bases between them. This chain's CDR3 is CSQETQYF. In DNA, the CDR3 is TGCAGTCAAGAGACCCAGTACTTC.

The chain has TRBV5-4 and TRBJ1-5; weak D call: TRBD1 (6 bases). This CDR3 comprises 13 residues. Germline assignment: CDR1 SGHNT and CDR2 YYREEE (reference sequence). Trimming removed 0 bases at V and 7 bases at J, with 8 bases between. The CDR3: CASSLGGGQPQHF. DNA for the CDR3: TGTGCCAGCAGCTTGGGAGGGGGACAGCCCCAGCATTTT.